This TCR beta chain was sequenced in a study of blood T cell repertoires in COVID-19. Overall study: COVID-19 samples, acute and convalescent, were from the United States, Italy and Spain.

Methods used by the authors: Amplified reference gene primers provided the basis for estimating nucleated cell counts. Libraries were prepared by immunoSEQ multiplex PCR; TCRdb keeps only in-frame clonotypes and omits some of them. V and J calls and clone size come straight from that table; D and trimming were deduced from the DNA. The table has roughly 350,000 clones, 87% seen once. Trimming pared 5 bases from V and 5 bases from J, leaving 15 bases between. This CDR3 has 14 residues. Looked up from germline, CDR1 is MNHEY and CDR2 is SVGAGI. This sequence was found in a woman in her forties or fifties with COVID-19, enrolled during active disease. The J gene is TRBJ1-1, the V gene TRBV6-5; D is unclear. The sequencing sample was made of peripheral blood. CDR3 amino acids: CASSPPGSRTEAFF. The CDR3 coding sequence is TGTGCCAGCAGTCCCCCTGGGAGTCGGACTGAAGCTTTCTTT.